The clone carrying this T cell receptor beta chain showed up just once. One junction end disagrees with the germline gene, perhaps due to a read error. A multiplex PCR was run with 60 Vbeta primers and 13 Jbeta primers. TCRdb keeps only in-frame clones here, not all; method: immunoSEQ multiplex PCR. The table has a few hundred thousand clones, roughly 80% seen once. Per the germline V gene, CDR1 is MDHEN and CDR2 is SYDVKM. This CDR3 spans 13 amino acids. These data originate in a study of cytomegalovirus exposure and HLA in healthy donors. This TCR came from a man younger than 40 in good health and CMV-seronegative. Sequenced: PBMCs. The V gene is TRBV28, the J gene TRBJ2-6; perhaps TRBD2 as D (7 bases). Written as DNA, the CDR3 is TGTGCCAGCAGTTTTGGGGGGGCCAGCGTCCTGACTTTC. This translates into CASSFGGASVLTF. Filled out from reference TRBV28 and TRBJ2-6, the complete variable domain reads DVKVTQSSRYLVKRTGEKVFLECVQDMDHENMFWYRQDPGLGLRLIYFSYDVKMKEKGDIPEGYSVSREKKERFSLILESASTNQTSMYLCASSFGGASVLTFGAGSRLTVL.